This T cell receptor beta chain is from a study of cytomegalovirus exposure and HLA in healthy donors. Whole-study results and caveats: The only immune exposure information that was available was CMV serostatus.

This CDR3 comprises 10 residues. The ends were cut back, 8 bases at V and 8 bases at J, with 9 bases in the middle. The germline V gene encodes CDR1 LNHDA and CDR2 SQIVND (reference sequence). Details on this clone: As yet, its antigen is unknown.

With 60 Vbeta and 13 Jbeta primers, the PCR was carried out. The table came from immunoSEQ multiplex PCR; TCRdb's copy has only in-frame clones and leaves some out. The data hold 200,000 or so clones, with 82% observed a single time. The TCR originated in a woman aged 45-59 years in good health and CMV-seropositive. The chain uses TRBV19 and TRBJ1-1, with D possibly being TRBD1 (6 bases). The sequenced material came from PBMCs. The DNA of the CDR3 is TGTGCCAGTGGCAGGGGAGAAGCTTTCTTT. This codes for CASGRGEAFF.